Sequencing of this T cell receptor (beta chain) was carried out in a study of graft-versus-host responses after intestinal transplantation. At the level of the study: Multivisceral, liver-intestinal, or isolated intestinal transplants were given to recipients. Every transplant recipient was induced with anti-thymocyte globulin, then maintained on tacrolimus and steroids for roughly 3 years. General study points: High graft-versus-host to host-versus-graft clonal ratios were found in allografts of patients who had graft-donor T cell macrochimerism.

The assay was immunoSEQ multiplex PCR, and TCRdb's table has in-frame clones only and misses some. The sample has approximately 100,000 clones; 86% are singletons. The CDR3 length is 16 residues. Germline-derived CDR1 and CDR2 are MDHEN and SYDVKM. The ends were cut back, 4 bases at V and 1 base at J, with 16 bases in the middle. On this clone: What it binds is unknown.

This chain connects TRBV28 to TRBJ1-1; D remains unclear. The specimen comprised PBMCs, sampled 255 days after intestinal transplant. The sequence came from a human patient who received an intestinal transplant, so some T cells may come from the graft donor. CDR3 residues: CASSSPRVERNTEAFF. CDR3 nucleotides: TGTGCCAGCAGTTCCCCAAGGGTAGAAAGGAACACTGAAGCTTTCTTT.